Listed below are T cell receptor beta chains from one sample, sequenced in a study of blood T cell repertoires in COVID-19. This table comes from immunoSEQ multiplex PCR, and its TCRdb copy is limited to in-frame clones, with some not included. Of approximately 190,000 clones in the sample, 85% to 90% were seen once. Material: peripheral blood. Receptor source: a man older than 75 with acute or convalescent COVID-19. CDR3s include the opening cysteine and the closing phenylalanine or tryptophan. D genes are given only for firm matches. Size is omitted from some rows. Given values are once, few, many or a class for expanded clones.

13	TRBV30	.	few	TRBJ1-3	CAWIPRGRNTIYF	TGTGCCTGGATCCCCAGGGGTAGGAACACCATATATTTT
14	TRBV6-6	TRBD2	once	TRBJ2-2	CASRAGGPGGELFF	TGTGCCAGCAGGGCGGGAGGGCCGGGCGGGGAGCTGTTTTTT
15	TRBV18	TRBD1	.	TRBJ1-5	CASSITGGTDQPQHF	TGTGCCAGCTCAATAACAGGGGGCACGGATCAGCCCCAGCATTTT
15	TRBV4-1	TRBD1	.	TRBJ1-3	CASSVKTTGPDTIYF	TGCGCCAGCAGTGTTAAAACGACAGGGCCGGACACCATATATTTT
17	TRBV27	TRBD2	.	TRBJ2-1	CASSLFLAGGRGDEQFF	TGTGCCAGCAGTTTGTTTCTAGCGGGAGGCCGAGGGGATGAGCAGTTCTTC
14	TRBV10-3	.	once	TRBJ1-1	CAIRPGGRVTEAFF	TGTGCCATCAGGCCGGGAGGGCGGGTCACTGAAGCTTTCTTT
15	TRBV7-2	TRBD2	.	TRBJ2-5	CASSLKLAGQETQYF	TGTGCCAGCAGCTTAAAACTAGCGGGCCAAGAGACCCAGTACTTC
11	TRBV19	.	.	TRBJ2-3	CASSTLDTQYF	TGTGCCAGTAGTACTTTAGATACGCAGTATTTT
13	TRBV14	.	once	TRBJ2-3	CASSHPFTDTQYF	TGTGCCAGCAGCCATCCCTTCACAGATACGCAGTATTTT
16	TRBV19	TRBD2	.	TRBJ2-3	CATSPGTSGLPDTQYF	TGTGCCACATCCCCCGGGACTAGCGGGCTCCCAGATACGCAGTATTTT
15	TRBV4-1	.	.	TRBJ2-1	CASSPSVGVNNEQFF	TGCGCCAGCAGCCCAAGCGTCGGGGTTAACAATGAGCAGTTCTTC
11	TRBV6-5	TRBD1	.	TRBJ1-4	CASSYGTESFF	TGTGCCAGCAGTTACGGGACAGAGTCATTTTTT
16	TRBV7-2	TRBD2	few	TRBJ2-2	CASSPPGLANTGELFF	TGTGCCAGCAGCCCCCCCGGACTAGCGAACACCGGGGAGCTGTTTTTT
16	TRBV14	.	.	TRBJ2-7	CASSQDTSYISYEQYF	TGTGCCAGCAGCCAAGATACCTCATACATCTCTTACGAGCAGTACTTC
14	TRBV6-5	TRBD1	once	TRBJ1-6	CASRGQGSISPLHF	TGTGCCAGCAGGGGACAGGGAAGCATTTCACCCCTCCACTTT
14	TRBV7-2	TRBD1	.	TRBJ2-5	CASSLQGAGETQYF	TGTGCCAGCAGCTTGCAGGGGGCGGGGGAGACCCAGTACTTC
17	TRBV7-2	TRBD2	.	TRBJ2-1	CASSSRTSGSIYNEQFF	TGTGCCAGCAGCTCCCGGACTAGCGGGAGTATCTACAATGAGCAGTTCTTC
19	TRBV19	.	.	TRBJ2-7	CASSMTFGYLPRTAYEQYF	TGTGCCAGTAGTATGACCTTCGGCTACCTCCCCCGAACAGCCTACGAGCAGTACTTC
17	TRBV3-1/TRBV3-2	TRBD1	.	TRBJ1-4	CASSRDSNIATNEKLFF	TGTGCCAGCAGCCGGGACAGCAATATTGCAACTAATGAAAAACTGTTTTTT
15	TRBV27	TRBD2	.	TRBJ2-3	CASSLGTSGGDTQYF	TGTGCCAGCAGCTTGGGGACTAGCGGGGGTGATACGCAGTATTTT
14	TRBV15	.	.	TRBJ2-5	CATTPRRVGETQYF	TGTGCCACCACCCCGCGGCGTGTAGGAGAGACCCAGTACTTC
16	TRBV4-1	.	.	TRBJ1-2	CASSQGGESGNYGYTF	TGCGCCAGCAGCCAAGGGGGGGAGAGCGGTAACTATGGCTACACCTTC
15	TRBV5-1	.	.	TRBJ1-4	CASSLSGATNEKLFF	TGCGCCAGCAGCTTGTCGGGGGCAACTAATGAAAAACTGTTTTTT
15	TRBV6-5	.	.	TRBJ1-1	CASSYSTHGVFEAFF	TGTGCCAGCAGTTACTCGACACACGGGGTCTTTGAAGCTTTCTTT
15	TRBV5-1	TRBD2	.	TRBJ2-1	CASSDGLAVYNEQFF	TGCGCCAGCAGCGACGGACTAGCGGTCTACAATGAGCAGTTCTTC
15	TRBV7-2	TRBD2	once	TRBJ2-1	CASSFPWREEDEQFF	TGTGCCAGCAGCTTCCCATGGCGGGAGGAGGATGAGCAGTTCTTC
15	TRBV5-1	TRBD2	.	TRBJ2-4	CASSPLAGVGDIQYF	TGCGCCAGCAGCCCCCTAGCGGGAGTTGGAGACATTCAGTACTTC
16	TRBV4-1	TRBD2	.	TRBJ2-3	CASSQPGLAASGTQYF	TGCGCCAGCAGCCAGCCGGGACTAGCGGCCTCTGGTACGCAGTATTTT
15	TRBV11-3	TRBD2	.	TRBJ2-1	CASSLVTSGTNEQFF	TGTGCCAGCAGCTTAGTCACTAGCGGGACTAATGAGCAGTTCTTC
14	TRBV27	TRBD2	.	TRBJ2-7	CASRGRGLTYEQYF	TGTGCCAGCAGGGGGCGGGGGTTGACCTACGAGCAGTACTTC
19	TRBV5-1	TRBD2	.	TRBJ2-2	CASSLGQSGTSGHTGELFF	TGCGCCAGCAGCTTGGGACAGTCCGGGACTAGCGGGCACACCGGGGAGCTGTTTTTT
14	TRBV5-1	TRBD1	.	TRBJ2-3	CASSPTGSTDTQYF	TGCGCCAGCAGCCCGACAGGGAGCACAGATACGCAGTATTTT
14	TRBV11-3	TRBD1	once	TRBJ1-1	CASSLVGQGGKAFF	TGTGCCAGCAGCTTAGTGGGACAGGGTGGAAAAGCTTTCTTT
16	TRBV7-9	.	.	TRBJ2-1	CASSSKRETPYNEQFF	TGTGCCAGCAGCTCCAAACGGGAGACCCCCTACAATGAGCAGTTCTTC
12	TRBV6-5	.	once	TRBJ2-1	CASSPRGSEQFF	TGTGCCAGCAGTCCAAGGGGTAGTGAGCAGTTCTTC
16	TRBV18	TRBD2	.	TRBJ2-1	CASSPSPAGAGNEQFF	TGTGCCAGCTCACCCAGTCCAGCGGGAGCCGGTAATGAGCAGTTCTTC
18	TRBV18	TRBD2	.	TRBJ2-3	CASSPLGLAGGSTDTQYF	TGTGCCAGCTCACCACTGGGACTAGCGGGAGGTAGCACAGATACGCAGTATTTT
16	TRBV2	TRBD1	.	TRBJ2-3	CASSEVGQGARDTQYF	TGTGCCAGCAGTGAAGTCGGACAGGGGGCAAGAGATACGCAGTATTTT
12	TRBV20-1	.	.	TRBJ2-3	CSASASTDTQYF	TGCAGTGCTAGTGCGTCCACAGATACGCAGTATTTT
15	TRBV16	.	.	TRBJ2-1	CASSQSLTVGNEQFF	TGTGCCAGCAGCCAATCTCTGACAGTAGGTAATGAGCAGTTCTTC
16	TRBV25-1	TRBD1	.	TRBJ2-5	CASSAWDSSGRETQYF	TGTGCCAGCAGTGCCTGGGACAGCAGCGGACGGGAGACCCAGTACTTC
14	TRBV3-1/TRBV3-2	.	.	TRBJ1-2	CASSQLGGGYGYTF	TGTGCCAGCAGCCAACTGGGGGGAGGATATGGCTACACCTTC
16	TRBV5-1	TRBD2	.	TRBJ2-1	CASSPIGLAGADEQFF	TGCGCCAGCAGCCCGATCGGACTAGCGGGAGCGGATGAGCAGTTCTTC
16	TRBV3-1/TRBV3-2	TRBD2	many	TRBJ2-3	CASSQLGLAGADTQYF	TGTGCCAGCAGCCAACTTGGACTAGCGGGAGCAGATACGCAGTATTTT
15	TRBV23-1	.	.	TRBJ1-2	CASSQHTRSTNGYTF	TGCGCCAGCAGTCAGCACACCCGGTCCACTAATGGCTACACCTTC
16	TRBV7-9	TRBD1	few	TRBJ1-2	CASSSPNPTGQGGYTF	TGTGCCAGCAGCTCACCAAACCCTACTGGACAGGGTGGCTACACCTTC
14	TRBV25-1	.	once	TRBJ2-3	CASSKGGPADTQYF	TGTGCCAGCAGTAAGGGCGGGCCCGCAGATACGCAGTATTTT
19	TRBV7-2	TRBD2	.	TRBJ2-4	CASSLGGTSGRDAKNIQYF	TGTGCCAGCAGCTTAGGGGGGACTAGCGGGAGGGACGCCAAAAACATTCAGTACTTC
14	TRBV7-9	.	.	TRBJ2-3	CASSSRVYGDTQYF	TGTGCCAGCAGCTCTCGGGTCTACGGAGATACGCAGTATTTT
15	TRBV5-1	TRBD1	.	TRBJ1-5	CASSLDRGPNQPQHF	TGCGCCAGCAGCCTCGACAGGGGGCCTAATCAGCCCCAGCATTTT
14	TRBV6-5	TRBD1	once	TRBJ1-5	CASSQGQGYRPQHF	TGTGCCAGCAGCCAAGGACAGGGGTATCGGCCCCAGCATTTT
13	TRBV24-1	.	.	TRBJ2-5	CATSSRYQETQYF	TGTGCCACCAGTTCACGGTACCAAGAGACCCAGTACTTC
13	TRBV12-3/TRBV12-4	.	.	TRBJ1-2	CASSQGLNYGYTF	TGTGCCAGCAGTCAAGGACTTAACTATGGCTACACCTTC
13	TRBV29-1	TRBD1	.	TRBJ2-5	CSAGQGAKETQYF	TGCAGCGCTGGACAGGGGGCTAAAGAGACCCAGTACTTC
13	TRBV5-1	TRBD1	.	TRBJ1-2	CASGTVANYGYTF	TGCGCCAGTGGGACAGTCGCTAACTATGGCTACACCTTC